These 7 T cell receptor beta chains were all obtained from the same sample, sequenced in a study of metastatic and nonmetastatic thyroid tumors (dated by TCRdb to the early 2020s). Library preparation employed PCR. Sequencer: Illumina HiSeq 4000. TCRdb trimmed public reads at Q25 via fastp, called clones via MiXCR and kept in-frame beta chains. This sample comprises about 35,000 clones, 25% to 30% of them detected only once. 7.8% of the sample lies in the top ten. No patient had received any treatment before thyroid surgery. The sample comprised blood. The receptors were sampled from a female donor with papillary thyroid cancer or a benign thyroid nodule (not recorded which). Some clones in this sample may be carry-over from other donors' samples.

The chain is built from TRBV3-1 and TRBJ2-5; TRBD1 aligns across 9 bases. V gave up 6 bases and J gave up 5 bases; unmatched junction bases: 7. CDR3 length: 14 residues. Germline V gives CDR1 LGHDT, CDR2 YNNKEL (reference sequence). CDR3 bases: TGTGCCAGCAGTCGGACAGGGGTAGTGGAGACCCAGTACTTC. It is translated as CASSRTGVVETQYF.

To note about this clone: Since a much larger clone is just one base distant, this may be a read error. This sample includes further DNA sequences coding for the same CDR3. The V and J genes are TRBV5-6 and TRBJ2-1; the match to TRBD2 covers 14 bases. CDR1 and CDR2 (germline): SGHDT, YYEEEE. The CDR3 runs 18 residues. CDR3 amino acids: CASSSGLAGGHSYNEQFF. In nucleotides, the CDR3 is TGTGCCAGTAGCTCTGGACTAGCGGGGGGCCACTCCTACAATGAGCAGTTCTTC.

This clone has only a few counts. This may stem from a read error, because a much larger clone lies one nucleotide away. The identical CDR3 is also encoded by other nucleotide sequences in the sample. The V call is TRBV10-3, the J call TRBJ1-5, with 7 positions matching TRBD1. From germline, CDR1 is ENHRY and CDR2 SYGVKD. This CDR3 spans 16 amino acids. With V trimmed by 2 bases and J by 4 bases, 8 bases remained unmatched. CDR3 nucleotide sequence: TGTGCCATCAGTGAGGCGGGCAGGGGGAATAATCAGCCCCAGCATTTT. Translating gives CAISEAGRGNNQPQHF.

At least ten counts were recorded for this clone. The CDR3 is CASSQPPGSGTDTQYF. The DNA of the CDR3 is TGCGCCAGCAGCCAACCCCCGGGATCTGGCACAGATACGCAGTATTTT. V usage is TRBV4-1 and J usage is TRBJ2-3, with TRBD2 as a possible D gene (5 bases). The CDR3 loop spans 16 amino acids. Germline assignment: CDR1 MGHRA and CDR2 YSYEKL. The V end was cut by 2 bases, the J end by 1 base, with 13 bases between.

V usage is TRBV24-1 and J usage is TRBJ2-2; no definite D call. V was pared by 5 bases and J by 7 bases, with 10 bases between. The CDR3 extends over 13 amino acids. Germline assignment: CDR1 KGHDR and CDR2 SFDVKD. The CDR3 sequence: CATSARWNGELFF. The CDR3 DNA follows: TGTGCCACCAGTGCAAGGTGGAACGGGGAGCTGTTTTTT.

The CDR3 loop is CSATDEARTYEQYF. The CDR3 nucleotides are TGCAGTGCAACCGATGAGGCACGGACCTACGAGCAGTACTTC. The chain is built from TRBV20-1 and TRBJ2-7; D gene uncertain. The germline V gene encodes CDR1 DFQATT and CDR2 SNEGSKA (reference sequence). The CDR3 is 14 residues long. Trimming cost V 6 bases and J 2 bases, with 17 bases left between them.

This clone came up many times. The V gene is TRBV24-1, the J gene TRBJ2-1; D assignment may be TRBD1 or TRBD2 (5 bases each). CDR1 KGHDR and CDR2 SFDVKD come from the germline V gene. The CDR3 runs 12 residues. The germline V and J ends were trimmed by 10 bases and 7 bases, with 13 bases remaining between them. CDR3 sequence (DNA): TGTGCCACTAAGTCATGGGGGAATGAGCAGTTCTTC. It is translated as CATKSWGNEQFF.